This passage covers 15 T cell receptor beta chains from one sample sequenced in a study of blood T cell repertoires in COVID-19. Here immunoSEQ multiplex PCR was the method, and the copy in TCRdb shows in-frame clones only, minus some. The top ten clones hold roughly 6.3% of a sample with under 300,000 clones, roughly nine tenths of them seen once. The sequenced sample consisted of peripheral blood. Every receptor here comes from a man aged 55 to 70 with acute or convalescent COVID-19.

The V gene is TRBV3-1 (or the pseudogene TRBV3-2), the J gene TRBJ2-3, with no clear D. Looked up from germline, CDR1 is LGHDT and CDR2 is YNNKEL (reference sequence). V was cut by 0 bases and J by 1 base, with 11 bases left in between. The CDR3 spans 16 residues. The CDR3: CASSQEARFRTDTQYF. DNA for the CDR3: TGTGCCAGCAGCCAAGAGGCGAGGTTCCGCACAGATACGCAGTATTTT.

The CDR3 DNA follows: TGTGCCAGCCTCGGAGCGGGAGTGAATGAGCAGTTCTTC. It yields the protein CASLGAGVNEQFF. The V gene is TRBV28, the J gene TRBJ2-1, with 8 bases matching TRBD2. In germline, CDR1 is MDHEN, CDR2 SYDVKM. V lost 8 bases to trimming and J lost 7 bases; unmatched junction nucleotides: 7. CDR3 size: 13 residues.

The V gene is TRBV28, the J gene TRBJ1-5, with D tentatively TRBD1 (6 bases). V lost 1 base to trimming and J lost 3 bases, with 19 bases between them. Germline V gene data show CDR1 as MDHEN and CDR2 as SYDVKM. The CDR3 length is 18 residues. CDR3 sequence (DNA): TGTGCCAGCAGTTTATCGTGGCTGGACAGCCCTTTCAATCAGCCCCAGCATTTT. This sequence encodes CASSLSWLDSPFNQPQHF.

The rearrangement links TRBV7-2 to TRBJ1-6; 7 nucleotides match TRBD1. Unmatched junction bases numbered 7, after V lost 1 base and J lost 7 bases. CDR3 size: 16 residues. From germline, CDR1 is SGHTA and CDR2 FQGNSA. In DNA, the CDR3 is TGTGCCAGCAGCTTAGAGTTCTCACAGGGGAATTCACCCCTCCACTTT. Protein sequence: CASSLEFSQGNSPLHF.

In its sample, this clone was seen a few times. The chain links TRBV29-1 to TRBJ1-5; 7 bases map to TRBD1. Germline V lookup: CDR1 SQVTM, CDR2 ANQGSEA. The trim removed 7 bases at V and 2 bases at J, leaving 5 bases unmatched. The CDR3 runs to 13 residues. CDR3 coding DNA: TGCAGCGCCTCAGGGGGAGGCAATCAGCCCCAGCATTTT. Its protein product is CSASGGGNQPQHF. The full variable domain, its missing parts supplied by reference TRBV29-1 and TRBJ1-5, is SAVISQKPSRDICQRGTSLTIQCQVDSQVTMMFWYRQQPGQSLTLIATANQGSEATYESGFVIDKFPISRPNLTFSTLTVSNMSPEDSSIYLCSASGGGNQPQHFGDGTRLSIL.

This clone has just one count. The chain combines TRBV11-3 with TRBJ2-2; maybe TRBD2 (5 bases). Germline V CDR1 and CDR2: SGHNT, YENEEA. With 0 bases removed from V and 6 bases from J, the gap between germline ends came to 8 bases. This CDR3 region has 14 residues. The CDR3 DNA follows: TGTGCCAGCAGCTTAGATTTGGGAGCCGGGGAGCTGTTTTTT. This codes for CASSLDLGAGELFF.

This clone was found a few times. This rearrangement joins TRBV18 to TRBJ2-1; weak D call: TRBD1 (6 bases). From germline, CDR1 is KGHSH and CDR2 LQKENI. CDR3 size: 14 residues. V was trimmed by 0 bases and J by 6 bases, leaving 9 bases between them. CDR3 sequence (DNA): TGTGCCAGCTCACCACCACAACAGGGCAATGAGCAGTTCTTC. This codes for CASSPPQQGNEQFF.

The gene calls are TRBV5-1 and TRBJ1-2; 12 bases map to TRBD1. This CDR3 spans 18 amino acids. The V gene end was trimmed by 2 bases and the J gene end by 7 bases; junction bases not matched to a gene: 15. Germline loops: CDR1 SGHRS, CDR2 YFSETQ. This CDR3 is CASSFGGTGGANGRGYTF. CDR3 nucleotide sequence: TGCGCCAGCAGCTTCGGCGGGACAGGGGGCGCGAACGGACGTGGCTACACCTTC.

The chain couples TRBV7-9 to TRBJ2-1; perhaps TRBD2 as D (5 bases). The CDR3 covers 15 residues. From germline, CDR1 is SEHNR and CDR2 FQNEAQ (reference sequence). Trimming took 1 base from V and 6 from J, leaving 13 bases between them. The CDR3 protein is CASSLGRADANEQFF. The DNA of the CDR3 is TGTGCCAGCAGCTTAGGGCGAGCGGACGCCAATGAGCAGTTCTTC.

This clone was observed once. The rearrangement links TRBV2 to TRBJ1-6; 7 positions match TRBD1. V gave up 6 bases and J gave up 13 bases; unmatched junction bases: 9. The germline CDR1 and CDR2 sequences are SNHLY and FYNNEI. This CDR3 is built from 13 residues. The CDR3 DNA reads as TGTGCCAGCAGCCTTACAGGGGCCCCTCCCCTCCACTTT. This codes for CASSLTGAPPLHF.

The V gene is TRBV21-1, the J gene TRBJ1-1. TRBV21-1 constitutes a pseudogene. This CDR3 has 18 amino acids. The CDR3 DNA reads as TGTGCCAGCAGCAAATGCCGAGGTATGGACTCAATGAACACTGAAGCTTTCTTT. Amino acid sequence: CASSKCRGMDSMNTEAFF.

This chain connects TRBV27 to TRBJ1-2; perhaps TRBD1 as D (6 bases). Trimming stripped 0 bases from V and 8 bases from J, with 16 bases between. The CDR3 contains 15 residues. Germline assignment: CDR1 MNHEY and CDR2 SMNVEV (reference sequence). The CDR3 bases are TGTGCCAGCAGTTTATCGGCAGGGGACTACTGGGGCTACACCTTC. Amino acids: CASSLSAGDYWGYTF.

As concerns this clone: The germline gene is not matched at one end of the junction; a read error may be the cause. V usage is TRBV28 and J usage is TRBJ2-2; 7 nucleotides align to TRBD2. Germline assignment: CDR1 MDHEN and CDR2 SYDVKM. The CDR3 consists of 14 residues. CDR3: CPSSRTSATGELFF. The CDR3 region has the DNA TGTCCCAGCAGCCGCACTAGCGCGACCGGGGAGCTGTTTTTT.

The genes are TRBV27 and TRBJ1-5; 9 bases agree with TRBD1. Germline assignment: CDR1 MNHEY and CDR2 SMNVEV (reference sequence). CDR3 size: 16 residues. V shed 7 bases, J shed 1 base, and the junction held 8 bases outside the gene matches. CDR3: CASMDRGPNSNQPQHF. As DNA, the CDR3 is TGTGCCAGCATGGACAGGGGCCCGAACAGCAATCAGCCCCAGCATTTT.

The chain has TRBV30 and TRBJ1-1, with no clear D. Deletions cut 3 bases from V and 8 bases from J, with 13 bases between. CDR3 length: 12 residues. The germline gives CDR1 GTSNPN, CDR2 SVGIG (reference sequence). Here the CDR3 reads CAWSPFQSEAFF. The CDR3 nucleotides read TGTGCCTGGAGCCCATTCCAAAGCGAAGCTTTCTTT.